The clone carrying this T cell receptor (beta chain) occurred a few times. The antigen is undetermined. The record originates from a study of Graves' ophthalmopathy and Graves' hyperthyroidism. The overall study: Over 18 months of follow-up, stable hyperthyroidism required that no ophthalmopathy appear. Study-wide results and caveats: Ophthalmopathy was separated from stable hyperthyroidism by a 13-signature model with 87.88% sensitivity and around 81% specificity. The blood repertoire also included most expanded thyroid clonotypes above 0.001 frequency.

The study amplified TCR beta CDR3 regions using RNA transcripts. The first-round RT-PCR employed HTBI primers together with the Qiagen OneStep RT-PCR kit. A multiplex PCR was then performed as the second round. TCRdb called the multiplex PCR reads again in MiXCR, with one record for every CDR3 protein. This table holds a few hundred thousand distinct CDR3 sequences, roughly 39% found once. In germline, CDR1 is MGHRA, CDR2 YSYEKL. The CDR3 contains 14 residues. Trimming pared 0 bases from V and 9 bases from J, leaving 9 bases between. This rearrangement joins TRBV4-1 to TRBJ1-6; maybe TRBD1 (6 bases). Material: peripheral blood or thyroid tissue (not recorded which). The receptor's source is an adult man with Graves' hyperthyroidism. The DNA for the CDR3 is TGCGCCAGCAGCCAAGAGGGGGCTCGTTCACCCCTCCACTTT. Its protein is CASSQEGARSPLHF.